This T cell receptor (beta chain) was retrieved from a study of Graves' ophthalmopathy and Graves' hyperthyroidism. Study at large: Sampling took place at initial diagnosis, with peripheral blood obtained before any treatment.

Amplifying from RNA transcripts, the study obtained TCR beta CDR3 regions. First-round RT-PCR with HTBI primers preceded a second-round multiplex PCR. Via MiXCR, TCRdb re-called the multiplex PCR reads, giving one row per CDR3 protein. The repertoire has over 150,000 distinct CDR3 sequences, less than 45% of them found once; the top ten carry approximately 5.5%. From germline, CDR1 is SQVTM and CDR2 ANQGSEA. This CDR3 has 11 residues. V was trimmed by 7 bases and J by 4 bases, leaving 10 bases between them. This clonotype has ten or more counts. The TCR comes from a woman in her thirties or forties with Graves' ophthalmopathy. The sequencing sample was made of peripheral blood. This sequence joins TRBV29-1 and TRBJ2-5; possibly TRBD1 or TRBD2 for D (5 bases each). The CDR3 sequence: CSARDPETQYF. As DNA, the CDR3 is TGCAGCGCCAGGGACCCAGAGACCCAGTACTTC.